Listed below are T cell receptor beta chains from one sample, sequenced in a study of patients and donors after allogeneic stem cell transplantation. A single record per CDR3 protein comes from TCRdb applying MiXCR to the RT-PCR reads. The sample gives approximately 140,000 distinct CDR3 sequences, over 30% of which show up once; 40% to 55% is in the top ten. The sequenced sample consisted of blood, either unsorted or a sorted T cell fraction (not recorded which). Receptors were obtained from a human donor who was either an allogeneic HSCT recipient or a stem cell or donor lymphocyte infusion donor (not recorded which). It is not recorded whose cells these are; they may come from a transplant donor. CDR3s include the opening cysteine and the closing phenylalanine or tryptophan. A D gene is named only where the DNA matches it firmly. The size field is filled for only some rows; it gives once, few, many or a size class.

>many|-|TRBJ1-6|TRBV12-3/TRBV12-4
TGTGCCAGCAGCTTAAGGGGGACGGGTGATTCACCCCTCCACTTT
CASSLRGTGDSPLHF
>few|-|TRBJ1-1|TRBV5-1
TGCGCCAGCAGCCCTCGACTGGGGGTGAACACTGAAGCTTTCTTT
CASSPRLGVNTEAFF
>-|-|TRBJ1-2|TRBV2
TGCCATAATGGGACCACCTATGGCTACACCTTC
CHNGTTYGYTF
>-|-|TRBJ2-1|TRBV6-2/TRBV6-3
TGTGCCAGCAGGGGGACAAACAATGAGCAGTTCTTC
CASRGTNNEQFF
>-|TRBD1|TRBJ2-7|TRBV28
TGTGCCAGCAGTTTACCCCCGGTAGGGACAGGGATGAGCGAGCAGTACTTC
CASSLPPVGTGMSEQYF
>-|-|TRBJ1-1|TRBV7-9
TGTGCCAGCAGACCCTACAGGGAAGTCAGGACTGAAGCTTTCTTT
CASRPYREVRTEAFF
>-|-|TRBJ2-1|TRBV10-3
TGTGCCATCAGTCATGGGAGTGAGCAGTTCTTC
CAISHGSEQFF
>-|-|TRBJ1-1|TRBV5-1
TGCGCCAGCAGCTTGGGGGGCTATGAAGCTTTCTTT
CASSLGGYEAFF
>-|-|TRBJ1-1|TRBV15
TGTGCCACCAGTGAGGACACTGAAGCTTTCTTT
CATSEDTEAFF
>-|-|TRBJ2-5|TRBV4-3
TGCGCCAGCAGCCAAGATCAAGAAGAGACCCAGTACTTC
CASSQDQEETQYF
>once|-|TRBJ1-4|TRBV20-1
TGCAGTGCTACTCAGGGAGTTGGGGAGGAAAAACTGTTTTTT
CSATQGVGEEKLFF
>once|TRBD1|TRBJ1-1|TRBV20-1
TGCAGTGCTCGATTTGACAGGGAAGTGAACACTGAAGCTTTCTTT
CSARFDREVNTEAFF
>-|TRBD2|TRBJ2-1|TRBV5-1
TGCGCCAGCAGCTTCAACGGACCGGGACTAGAAGGCGATGAGCAGTTCTTC
CASSFNGPGLEGDEQFF
>few|TRBD1|TRBJ1-2|TRBV7-2
TGTGCCAGCAGCCCCGGGACAGCCTTAGCTAACTATGGCTACACCTTC
CASSPGTALANYGYTF
>few|TRBD1|TRBJ1-1|TRBV12-3/TRBV12-4
TGTGCCAGCAGCCCGGGACAGGAAGCCGAAGCTTTCTTT
CASSPGQEAEAFF
>-|-|TRBJ1-2|TRBV6-1
TGTGCCAGCAGTGGGGTAGGGAGCTATGGCTACACCTTC
CASSGVGSYGYTF
>few|TRBD1|TRBJ1-2|TRBV3-1
TGTGCCAGCAGCCAAGATGACAGGGGGCCGATACCCAACTATGGCTACACCTTC
CASSQDDRGPIPNYGYTF
>-|-|TRBJ1-1|TRBV9
TGTGCCAGCAGCGTAGGTCCAGGGATGAACACTGAAGCTTTCTTT
CASSVGPGMNTEAFF
>once|TRBD2|TRBJ2-3|TRBV12-3/TRBV12-4
TGTGCCAGCAGTTTTAGACGGGGGGTCACAGATACGCAGTATTTT
CASSFRRGVTDTQYF
>-|TRBD2|TRBJ2-1|TRBV5-1
TGCGCCAGCAGCCCGGGACTAGCGGGGAACTACAATGAGCAGTTCTTC
CASSPGLAGNYNEQFF
>-|-|TRBJ1-6|TRBV7-8
TGTGCCAGCAGCTTAGCCCCGTATACCCTCCACTTT
CASSLAPYTLHF
>-|-|TRBJ1-1|TRBV25-1
TGTGCCAGCAGACCCACAGGGTTTCGTAGCACTGAAGCTTTCTTT
CASRPTGFRSTEAFF
>many|TRBD1|TRBJ1-4|TRBV5-6
TGTGCCAGCAGCTTGAAGGGGACAGGGAATGAAAAACTGTTTTTT
CASSLKGTGNEKLFF
>-|-|TRBJ1-2|TRBV18
TGTGCCAGCTCACCACTCCCAGGGGACCCCACCTATGGCTACACCTTC
CASSPLPGDPTYGYTF
>few|-|TRBJ1-1|TRBV12-3/TRBV12-4
TGTGCCAGCAGTGCGGACACTGAAGCTTTCTTT
CASSADTEAFF
>-|TRBD2|TRBJ2-7|TRBV25-1
TGTGCCAGCAGTGAATGGGGTTCACTAGCGGGTCGTGCCGAGCAGTACTTC
CASSEWGSLAGRAEQYF
>-|-|TRBJ1-2|TRBV9
TGTGCCAGCAGCGTAAGCTCAGGGCCCTACTATGGCTACACCTTC
CASSVSSGPYYGYTF
>-|-|TRBJ2-1|TRBV4-2
TGTGCCAGCAGCCTCAGCGGGTCCTACAATGAGCAGTTCTTC
CASSLSGSYNEQFF
>-|-|TRBJ1-3|TRBV6-5
TGTGCCAGCAGTTACCGTAAGGGGACCGGAAACACCATATATTTT
CASSYRKGTGNTIYF
>few|-|TRBJ1-2|TRBV28
TGTGCCAGCAGTTATGGCTACACCTTC
CASSYGYTF
>few|TRBD1|TRBJ1-1|TRBV6-1
TGTGCCAGCAGCCCCGACAGGGGGCAGATAGCTTTCTTT
CASSPDRGQIAFF
>-|TRBD1|TRBJ1-5|TRBV6-6
TGTGCCAGTAGGACAGGGAATCAGCCCCAGCATTTT
CASRTGNQPQHF
>-|-|TRBJ1-1|TRBV12-3/TRBV12-4
TGTGCCAGCAGTTCCCCCGCTGGAGCTTTCTTT
CASSSPAGAFF
>-|TRBD1|TRBJ1-2|TRBV9
TGTGCCAGCAGCGTCCAGGACAGGGCAGACTATGGCTACACCTTC
CASSVQDRADYGYTF
>few|-|TRBJ1-5|TRBV6-1
TGTGCCAGCAGTGAAGAAGGCGCTTCAGCCTACAATCAGCCCCAGCATTTT
CASSEEGASAYNQPQHF
>-|TRBD1|TRBJ1-4|TRBV29-1
TGCAGCGTTCACAGGGGGCCGAGTGAAAAACTGTTTTTT
CSVHRGPSEKLFF
>once|TRBD2|TRBJ2-1|TRBV4-2
TGTGCCAGACCGGGGGGGTGGCAGTTCTTC
CARPGGWQFF
>few|TRBD1|TRBJ1-6|TRBV28
TGTGCCAGCAGTTTAATTCCAGGGGGAGGCTCACCCCTCCACTTT
CASSLIPGGGSPLHF
>-|-|TRBJ1-5|TRBV12-3/TRBV12-4
TGTGCCAGCTGCCCGACGGGGGCCATACAGCCCCAGCATTTT
CASCPTGAIQPQHF
>-|-|TRBJ1-3|TRBV7-2
TGTGCCAGCAGCTTACCTGGGCAGCTCCTTCGAGATGGAAACACCATATATTTT
CASSLPGQLLRDGNTIYF
>-|-|TRBJ1-2|TRBV29-1
TGCAGCGTTGAGACAGGCTCCCTCCATGGCTACACCTTC
CSVETGSLHGYTF
>-|TRBD1|TRBJ2-1|TRBV28
TGTGCCAGCAGTAGGGACAGCCCCTACAATGAGCAGTTCTTC
CASSRDSPYNEQFF
>-|TRBD1|TRBJ1-2|TRBV7-2
TGTGCCAGCAGCACCCAAACAGGGGGCGGCGGCTACACCTTC
CASSTQTGGGGYTF
>-|-|TRBJ2-5|TRBV5-1
TGCGCCAGCAGGAGGCAGGGAGATGAGACCCAGTACTTC
CASRRQGDETQYF
>-|-|TRBJ2-7|TRBV4-3
TGCGCCAGCAGCCAAGACTATATGGCCGACGAGCAGTACTTC
CASSQDYMADEQYF
>few|-|TRBJ1-5|TRBV20-1
TGCAGTGCCACTCGCAGGGACCCCACCAGACCCCAGCATTTT
CSATRRDPTRPQHF